The present T cell receptor beta chain was sequenced within a study of shared clonotypes between healthy human individuals. Study context: The donor pool was made up of a couple of women and a few men aged 18 to 49. Researchers assigned three CD4 naive, three CD4 memory, two CD8 naive and one CD8 memory plate to each donor. Study-wide results and limits: Among donors, the sharing of clonotypes was expected to be influenced by sequencing depth. A generally larger estimated richness was seen in naive subsets than in memory subsets.

TCRdb keeps only in-frame clones here, not all; method: immunoSEQ multiplex PCR. The data contain nearly 2 million clones, just under 95% of them singletons. Remarks on this clone: Its antigen remains unknown. Within the sample, other DNA sequences also encode this same CDR3.

CD45RO-negative, CCR7-positively selected cells formed the naive CD8 fraction, excluding terminally differentiated effector memory CD45RA+ cells. CDR1 and CDR2 from the germline V gene are LNHDA and SQIVND (reference sequence). V gave up 3 bases and J gave up 0 bases, with 9 bases separating them. The CDR3 sequence is 14 residues long. Sequencing was performed on naive CD8+ T cells sorted from blood. This clonotype originated in a man aged 18-30 years in good health. This chain joins TRBV19 and TRBJ2-7; D perhaps matches TRBD2 (6 bases). CDR3 residues: CASSIPGSSYEQYF. In DNA, the CDR3 is TGTGCCAGTAGTATTCCCGGGAGCTCCTACGAGCAGTACTTC.